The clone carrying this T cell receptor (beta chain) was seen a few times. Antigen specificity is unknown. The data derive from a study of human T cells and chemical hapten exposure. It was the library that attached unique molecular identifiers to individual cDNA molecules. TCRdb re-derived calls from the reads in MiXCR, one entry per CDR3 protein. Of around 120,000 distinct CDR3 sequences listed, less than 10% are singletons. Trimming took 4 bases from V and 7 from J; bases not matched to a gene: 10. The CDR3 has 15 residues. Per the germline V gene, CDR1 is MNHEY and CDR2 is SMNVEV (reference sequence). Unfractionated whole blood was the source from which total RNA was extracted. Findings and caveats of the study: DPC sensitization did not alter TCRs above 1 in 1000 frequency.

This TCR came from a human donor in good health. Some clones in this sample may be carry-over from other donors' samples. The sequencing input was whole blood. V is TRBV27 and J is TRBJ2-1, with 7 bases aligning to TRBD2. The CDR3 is CASSSLGGRVNEQFF. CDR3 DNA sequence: TGTGCCAGCAGTTCCTTGGGGGGGAGGGTTAATGAGCAGTTCTTC.